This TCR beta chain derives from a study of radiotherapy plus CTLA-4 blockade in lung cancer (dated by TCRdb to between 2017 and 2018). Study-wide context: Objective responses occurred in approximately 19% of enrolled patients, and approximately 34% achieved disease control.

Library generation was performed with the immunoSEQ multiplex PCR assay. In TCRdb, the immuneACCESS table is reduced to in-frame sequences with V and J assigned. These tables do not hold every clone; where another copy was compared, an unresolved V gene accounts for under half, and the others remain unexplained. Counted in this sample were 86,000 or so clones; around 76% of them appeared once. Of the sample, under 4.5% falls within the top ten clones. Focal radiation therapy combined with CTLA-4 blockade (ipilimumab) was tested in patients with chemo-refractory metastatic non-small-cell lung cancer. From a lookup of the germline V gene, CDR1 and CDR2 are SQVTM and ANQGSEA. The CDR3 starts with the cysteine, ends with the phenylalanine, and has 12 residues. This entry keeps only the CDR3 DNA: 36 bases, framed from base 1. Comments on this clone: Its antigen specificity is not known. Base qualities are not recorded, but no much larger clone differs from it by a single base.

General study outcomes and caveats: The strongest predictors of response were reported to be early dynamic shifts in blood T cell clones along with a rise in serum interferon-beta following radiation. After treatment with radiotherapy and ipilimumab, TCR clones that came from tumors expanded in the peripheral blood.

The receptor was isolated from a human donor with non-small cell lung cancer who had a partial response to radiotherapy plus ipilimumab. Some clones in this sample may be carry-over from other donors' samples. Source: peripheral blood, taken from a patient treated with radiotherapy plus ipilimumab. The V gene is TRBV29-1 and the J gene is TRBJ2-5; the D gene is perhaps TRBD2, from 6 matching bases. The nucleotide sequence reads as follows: TGCAGTGGAAGTGCGGGACAAGAGACCCAGTACTTC. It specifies CSGSAGQETQYF.